This entry describes one T cell receptor beta chain. This clonotype was seen more than once but under ten times. The antigen this receptor binds is unknown. Base qualities were left out, and no much larger clone turns up one base away. Libraries came from 5' RACE. TCRdb names Illumina HiSeq 2500 as the instrument used. A second roughly 6 to 11 cycle PCR used a sample-barcoded 5' primer and a J-beta primer mix. A template-switch 5' adaptor carrying 12 random nucleotides introduced a unique molecular identifier onto each TCR beta cDNA molecule. At least 3 million CDR3-containing paired-end reads were obtained from each sample. First-strand cDNA was synthesized from all RNA with the Mint cDNA synthesis kit, primed by a TRBC-specific oligonucleotide. All cDNA was treated with uracil-DNA glycosylase and then went through a first 18-cycle PCR with the universal primers M1SS and BC2_uni_R. In the authors' own workflow: For normalization, 1 million high-quality reads were randomly selected from each sample, with every read carrying a distinct molecular identifier. Instead of being binned into consensus sequences, reads with shared molecular identifiers were discarded. MiTCR, set to a Q25 quality threshold and the strictest error-elimination algorithm, was used for CDR3 identification, clonotype clustering and error correction. Lower-bound total TCR beta diversity was estimated with a nonparametric unseen species model using Euler transformation. The public reads were reprocessed in TCRdb via fastp at Q25 and MiXCR, keeping in-frame beta chains. Every entry covers one CDR3 protein and lists the most common genes and DNA from its rows. TCRdb, rather than the study authors, made the V and J calls. Present in this sample are around 1,100,000 distinct CDR3 sequences, around two fifths of which were seen just once. The top ten hold about an eighth of the sample.

The data belong to a study of blood T cells in healthy people across ages (dated by TCRdb to the mid-2010s). In the study overall: In model experiments, template switching captured about one uniquely barcoded TCR beta cDNA molecule for every two T cells. Using deep sequencing normalized with unique cDNA molecular identifiers, the study measured how TCR beta repertoire diversity changes with age. Four age groups were formed from the donors: young (average 16 years), middle-aged (more than 35), aged (approximately 60) and long-lived (82). To avoid experimental bias, donors of different ages were spread randomly across the sequencing lanes. Using the same blood draw, the study looked at two additional independent replicas of 1 million unique cDNA reads for two donors, one aged 18 to 30 and the other aged 80 or older.

V lost 4 bases and J lost 0 bases, and the count of bases not matched to a germline gene is 1. CDR3 length: 14 amino acids, cysteine to phenylalanine. The sequence is cut down to CDR3 DNA, 42 bases in frame from base 1. Results the study describes overall, beyond this receptor: Donor CMV infection status was unknown, potentially confounding age-related changes in expanded clonotypes. Observed TCR beta diversity correlated strongly with the percentage of naive T cells measured by flow cytometry. Bulk unsorted PBMC profiling prevented conclusive comparison of naive and antigen-experienced compartments. As age increased, observed TCR beta diversity per million T cells dropped in a roughly linear way, and a significant reduction was already evident by age 40. Compared with the aged group, more naive CD4+ T cells, fewer expanded clones and increased TCR diversity were shown by the long-lived group, suggesting age selection. Estimates of total diversity based on one million sequenced T cells were considered lower bounds and underestimates.

Systemically healthy Caucasian individuals from Russia, over 30 in total and aged 6 to 90 years, were included as donors. Ten milliliters of peripheral blood were drawn from each donor into EDTA-treated Vacutainer tubes. Ficoll-Paque density-gradient centrifugation was used to isolate PBMCs, with at least 6.5 million per sample. Trizol reagent was used to extract total RNA from PBMCs, with at least 6 micrograms per sample. Naive CD45RAhigh/CD27high T cell percentages were measured by flow cytometry on a PBMC aliquot from every donor. Recombination joined TRBV12-3 or TRBV12-4 with TRBJ1-1, with 8 bases aligning to TRBD1. Sequenced sample: blood. This TCR was sampled from a man younger than 30 in good health. The CDR3 reads CASSSDRVNTEAFF. The DNA is TGTGCCAGCAGTTCGGACAGGGTGAACACTGAAGCTTTCTTT.